There are many counts of the clone carrying this T cell receptor (beta chain). The data stem from a study of beta chain features in type 1 diabetes. V shed 6 bases and J shed 0 bases, with 9 bases lying between them. This CDR3 region has 13 residues. CDR1 and CDR2 from the germline V gene are SNHLY and FYNNEI. Expressed TCRB transcripts were sequenced because the entire RNA isolate underwent reverse transcription. Sequencing used immunoSEQ multiplex PCR; TCRdb keeps in-frame clones, though not all of them. The sample carries 130,000 to 150,000 clones, just over 9% recorded once. Material: central memory CD4+ T cells from blood. This TCR derives from a man younger than 30 in good health. The rearrangement links TRBV2 to TRBJ2-7, with TRBD1 as a possible D gene (5 bases). CDR3 residues: CASRPDISYEQYF. DNA of the CDR3: TGTGCCAGCAGACCGGACATCTCCTACGAGCAGTACTTC.